The next 27 T cell receptor beta chains were all read from a single sample in a study of blood T cell repertoires in COVID-19. Some clones are missing from TCRdb's copy, which holds only in-frame ones; the method was immunoSEQ multiplex PCR. The sample lists roughly 40,000 clones; 85% to 90% were seen once. Sequenced material: peripheral blood. All receptors derive from a man aged 25 to 45 with active or convalescent COVID-19.

The J gene is TRBJ1-5, the V gene TRBV5-1; the match to TRBD1 covers 7 bases. Trimming at V came to 3 bases and at J to 3 bases, leaving 3 bases not matched to a gene. Germline assignment: CDR1 SGHRS and CDR2 YFSETQ. The CDR3 consists of 14 residues. CDR3 in DNA: TGCGCCAGCAGCTGGGGACAGCCCAATCAGCCCCAGCATTTT. Translation gives CASSWGQPNQPQHF. The whole variable domain, remainder taken from reference TRBV5-1 and TRBJ1-5, is KAGVTQTPRYLIKTRGQQVTLSCSPISGHRSVSWYQQTPGQGLQFLFEYFSETQRNKGNFPGRFSGRQFSNSRSEMNVSTLELGDSALYLCASSWGQPNQPQHFGDGTRLSIL.

The chain couples TRBV6-6 to TRBJ1-5, with 9 positions matching TRBD1. The germline gives CDR1 MNHNY, CDR2 SVGAGI (reference sequence). The V and J ends lost 11 bases and 3 bases, in that order; junction bases with no gene match: 5. The CDR3 loop spans 13 amino acids. CDR3 bases: TGTGCCGGCCGGACAGGGGACAATCAGCCCCAGCATTTT. This codes for CAGRTGDNQPQHF.

The chain recombines TRBV4-1 with TRBJ2-5, with D possibly matching TRBD2 (5 bases). Germline V gene sequence: CDR1 MGHRA, CDR2 YSYEKL. V was shortened by 3 bases and J by 1 base, with 9 bases between the two germline ends. The CDR3 is made up of 14 amino acids. The CDR3 loop reads CASSHPDFQETQYF. The CDR3, as DNA: TGCGCCAGCAGCCACCCGGACTTCCAAGAGACCCAGTACTTC.

This chain uses TRBV18 with TRBJ2-3, with 9 bases identical to TRBD2. The CDR3 covers 16 residues. The germline gives CDR1 KGHSH, CDR2 LQKENI. The V and J ends lost 0 bases and 5 bases, in that order; junction bases with no gene match: 6. CDR3 sequence reads: CASSPPGGRGRDTQYF. In DNA, the CDR3 is TGTGCCAGCTCACCACCGGGCGGGAGGGGAAGAGATACGCAGTATTTT.

The rearrangement joins TRBV6-6 to TRBJ1-6, with D possibly matching TRBD1 (5 bases). The CDR3 is made up of 15 amino acids. Trimming removed 2 bases from V and 10 bases from J, with 15 bases in between. Germline V CDR1 and CDR2: MNHNY, SVGAGI (reference sequence). CDR3 in DNA: TGTGCCAGCAGTTACAATGGCCAGGGTGGCTCACCCCTCCACTTT. Translated, it gives CASSYNGQGGSPLHF.

The rearrangement uses TRBV21-1 and TRBJ2-1; the D call TRBD2 from the table was never checked on the DNA. TRBV21-1 is a known pseudogene. The CDR3 runs 18 residues. CDR3: CASSNDSTSGGSYNEQFF. DNA of the CDR3: TGTGCCAGCAGCAATGATTCCACTAGCGGGGGCTCCTACAATGAGCAGTTCTTC.

The CDR3 protein is CASSAGAAATEAFF. CDR3 DNA: TGTGCCAGTAGTGCGGGAGCGGCCGCCACTGAAGCTTTCTTT. The chain links TRBV19 to TRBJ1-1; D unresolved. V was shortened by 5 bases and J by 4 bases, with 14 bases between the two germline ends. Germline V gives CDR1 LNHDA, CDR2 SQIVND (reference sequence). The CDR3 has 14 residues.

The V and J genes are TRBV11-2 and TRBJ1-2, with 10 bases fitting TRBD1. The CDR3 is 16 residues long. Germline V gene sequence: CDR1 SGHAT, CDR2 FQNNGV. Trimming took 5 bases from V and 4 from J; bases not matched to a gene: 10. The CDR3: CASSDRDRGLFYGYTF. CDR3 bases: TGTGCCAGCAGCGACCGGGACAGGGGTTTGTTCTATGGCTACACCTTC.

The chain uses TRBV14 and TRBJ2-2; no clear D gene. Germline V gene data show CDR1 as SGHDN and CDR2 as FVKESK. There are 14 residues in the CDR3. V gave up 3 bases and J gave up 4 bases, with 9 bases separating them. In DNA, the CDR3 is TGTGCCAGCAGCCACTTCAGGTCCACCGGGGAGCTGTTTTTT. It encodes CASSHFRSTGELFF.

The CDR3 loop is CASSLRDSGGWYTEAFF. CDR3 DNA: TGTGCCAGCAGCCTCCGGGACAGCGGAGGTTGGTACACTGAAGCTTTCTTT. V is TRBV13 and J is TRBJ1-1, with 7 bases aligning to TRBD1. The V segment lost 5 bases and the J segment 3 bases; nucleotides outside the gene matches: 15. This CDR3 comprises 17 residues. Germline CDR1 PRHDT, CDR2 FYEKMQ (reference sequence).

J is TRBJ1-3 and V is TRBV3-1 (or the pseudogene TRBV3-2); D is uncertain. The CDR3 is 15 residues long. V lost 1 base, J lost 0 bases, and 7 bases lay in between. Germline V gene sequence: CDR1 LGHDT, CDR2 YNNKEL (reference sequence). CDR3 loop: CASSQASGSGNTIYF. The CDR3 DNA follows: TGTGCCAGCAGCCAAGCCTCCGGCTCTGGAAACACCATATATTTT.

This rearrangement joins TRBV28 to TRBJ1-4, with TRBD1 matching 8 bases. Germline V lookup: CDR1 MDHEN, CDR2 SYDVKM. V lost 5 bases, J lost 5 bases, and 4 bases stayed unmatched. The CDR3 contains 14 residues. DNA of the CDR3: TGTGCCAGCAGTAACAGGGGGAGGAATGAAAAACTGTTTTTT. Its translation: CASSNRGRNEKLFF. Based on the CDR3 plus reference TRBV28 and TRBJ1-4, the full variable domain is DVKVTQSSRYLVKRTGEKVFLECVQDMDHENMFWYRQDPGLGLRLIYFSYDVKMKEKGDIPEGYSVSREKKERFSLILESASTNQTSMYLCASSNRGRNEKLFFGSGTQLSVL.

This rearrangement joins TRBV11-2 to TRBJ2-5; TRBD2 aligns across 8 bases. The CDR3 loop spans 14 amino acids. V was clipped by 5 bases and J by 5 bases; unmatched bases: 7. CDR1 and CDR2 (germline): SGHAT, FQNNGV. As DNA, the CDR3 is TGTGCCAGCAGCCCGGGACTAGGTTGGGAGACCCAGTACTTC. Translation: CASSPGLGWETQYF.

This chain links TRBV19 with TRBJ1-2; weak D call: TRBD1 (6 bases). With 5 bases removed from V and 7 bases from J, the gap between germline ends came to 11 bases. The CDR3 spans 12 residues. Germline lookup yields CDR1 LNHDA and CDR2 SQIVND (reference sequence). CDR3 protein: CASSHREAGYTF. CDR3 sequence (DNA): TGTGCCAGTAGTCACAGGGAAGCTGGCTACACCTTC.

This clone was observed a handful of times. This sequence joins TRBV3-1 (or the pseudogene TRBV3-2) and TRBJ2-7, with D possibly TRBD1 on 6 matching bases. The CDR3 contains 12 residues. Trimming removed 4 bases at V and 6 bases at J, with 10 bases between. Germline V lookup: CDR1 LGHDT, CDR2 YNNKEL (reference sequence). Here the CDR3 reads CASSRQGSEQYF. Here the CDR3 DNA reads TGTGCCAGCAGCCGGCAGGGGTCCGAGCAGTACTTC.

The rearrangement links TRBV19 to TRBJ1-1, with TRBD1 matching over 8 bases. V lost 5 bases and J lost 4; bases outside the gene matches: 18. The germline V gene encodes CDR1 LNHDA and CDR2 SQIVND (reference sequence). This CDR3 has 18 amino acids. This CDR3 reads CASSPFPSLDRGSTEAFF. The CDR3 DNA reads as TGTGCCAGTAGTCCCTTTCCCTCCCTAGACAGGGGCAGCACTGAAGCTTTCTTT.

CDR3 nucleotides: TGTGCCACCTCATCTATCGACATCATAGCCAAAAACATTCAGTACTTC. Protein product: CATSSIDIIAKNIQYF. This chain connects TRBV24-1 to TRBJ2-4, with D hard to call. The length of the CDR3 is 16 residues. Deletions cut 9 bases from V and 0 bases from J, with 17 bases between. CDR1 and CDR2 from the germline V gene are KGHDR and SFDVKD.

This clone occurred once. This chain connects TRBV4-1 to TRBJ2-5, with 8 bases lining up with TRBD2. Germline CDR1 reads MGHRA; CDR2 reads YSYEKL. The CDR3 is 18 residues long. The V and J ends lost 1 base and 1 base, in that order; junction bases with no gene match: 11. In nucleotides, the CDR3 is TGCGCCAGCAGCCAAGCCCCGGGGGGGACGGGAATCCAAGAGACCCAGTACTTC. Translating gives CASSQAPGGTGIQETQYF.

J is TRBJ1-3 and V is TRBV7-2, with TRBD1 identical over 10 bases. With 4 bases clipped from V and 3 bases from J, the junction kept 0 bases outside the gene matches. This CDR3 contains 14 residues. CDR1 and CDR2 (germline): SGHTA, FQGNSA. CDR3 in amino acids: CASSWTGGGNTIYF. DNA for the CDR3: TGTGCCAGCAGCTGGACAGGGGGTGGAAACACCATATATTTT.

J is TRBJ2-1 and V is TRBV7-2; the D is unclear. The CDR3 is 14 residues long. The ends were cut back, 8 bases at V and 1 base at J, with 12 bases in the middle. Germline V lookup: CDR1 SGHTA, CDR2 FQGNSA. CDR3 nucleotides: TGTGCCAGCGCCGGCTCCAGGTCCTACAATGAGCAGTTCTTC. Protein sequence: CASAGSRSYNEQFF.

The rearrangement links TRBV28 to TRBJ2-3; D unresolved. Looked up from germline, CDR1 is MDHEN and CDR2 is SYDVKM. Trimming took off 4 bases at V and 5 bases at J, with 16 bases between the two ends. The CDR3 is made up of 15 amino acids. This chain's CDR3 is CASSSVRALGDTQYF. The DNA of the CDR3 is TGTGCCAGCAGTTCCGTTCGAGCGCTGGGAGATACGCAGTATTTT.

The gene calls are TRBV5-5 and TRBJ1-5; 12 nucleotides align to TRBD1. CDR1 and CDR2 (germline): SGHKS, YYEKEE (reference sequence). V lost 3 bases, J lost 7 bases, and 5 bases stayed unmatched. The CDR3 runs 15 residues. The CDR3 is CASSSGTGGHQPQHF. The DNA of the CDR3 is TGTGCCAGCAGCTCCGGGACAGGGGGCCACCAGCCCCAGCATTTT. Full variable domain (remainder filled in from reference TRBV5-5 and TRBJ1-5): DAGVTQSPTHLIKTRGQQVTLRCSPISGHKSVSWYQQVLGQGPQFIFQYYEKEERGRGNFPDRFSARQFPNYSSELNVNALLLGDSALYLCASSSGTGGHQPQHFGDGTRLSIL.

The chain joins TRBV4-1 to TRBJ1-6; 9 bases are a match to TRBD1. The CDR3 sequence is 15 residues long. J gave up 10 bases and V 3 bases, and 7 bases lay outside the gene matches. Germline-derived CDR1 and CDR2 are MGHRA and YSYEKL. The CDR3 coding sequence is TGCGCCAGCAGCCACCCCGGGACAGGGTCATCACCCCTCCACTTT. Its protein is CASSHPGTGSSPLHF.

The chain links TRBV9 to TRBJ1-3, with 8 bases identical to TRBD1. Germline-derived CDR1 and CDR2 are SGDLS and YYNGEE. Trimming took 4 bases from V and 4 from J; bases not matched to a gene: 10. The CDR3 has 16 amino acids. CDR3 protein: CASSIQDRVLGNTIYF. The DNA for the CDR3 is TGTGCCAGCAGCATCCAGGACAGGGTGTTGGGAAACACCATATATTTT.

A few counts support this clone. This chain joins TRBV18 and TRBJ1-5, with TRBD1 matching 8 bases. This CDR3 contains 15 residues. V lost 2 bases and J lost 7; bases outside the gene matches: 7. Germline V gene lookup returns CDR1 KGHSH and CDR2 LQKENI. CDR3 nucleotides: TGTGCCAGCTCACCAAAACAGGGGGGGCGACAGCCCCAGCATTTT. As protein: CASSPKQGGRQPQHF.

J is TRBJ2-7 and V is TRBV11-2; D is perhaps TRBD1 (6 bases). V gave up 0 bases and J gave up 0 bases, with 9 bases separating them. Germline V gene lookup returns CDR1 SGHAT and CDR2 FQNNGV. The CDR3 runs 15 residues. The CDR3, as DNA: TGTGCCAGCAGCTTAGAGCCAGGGGCCTCCTACGAGCAGTACTTC. This gives the protein CASSLEPGASYEQYF. The complete variable domain, with remaining parts taken from reference TRBV11-2 and TRBJ2-7, reads EAGVAQSPRYKIIEKRQSVAFWCNPISGHATLYWYQQILGQGPKLLIQFQNNGVVDDSQLPKDRFSAERLKGVDSTLKIQPAKLEDSAVYLCASSLEPGASYEQYFGPGTRLTVT.

This chain uses TRBV30 with TRBJ1-4; D perhaps matches TRBD1 (5 bases). CDR3 length equals 13 residues. Per the germline V gene, CDR1 is GTSNPN and CDR2 is SVGIG (reference sequence). V gave up 5 bases and J gave up 4 bases, with 11 bases separating them. The CDR3 nucleotides read TGTGCCTGGGCGGGACCGGTTAATGAAAAACTGTTTTTT. Translation gives CAWAGPVNEKLFF.